Given below is one T cell receptor beta chain in context. In the authors' methods: How many nucleated cells were present was estimated from reference gene primer amplification. Libraries were prepared by immunoSEQ multiplex PCR; TCRdb keeps only in-frame clonotypes and omits some of them. V and J calls and clone size come straight from that table; D and trimming were deduced from the DNA. The sample has about 39,000 clones, approximately 86% seen once. These data originate in a study of blood T cell repertoires in COVID-19. From germline, CDR1 is SGHRS and CDR2 YFSETQ. CDR3 length equals 14 residues. Trimming pared 3 bases from V and 4 bases from J, leaving 13 bases between.

The sequencing input was peripheral blood. J is TRBJ1-2 and V is TRBV5-1; TRBD1 might be the D (5 bases). This TCR came from a man aged 40-49 years with active COVID-19. The CDR3 DNA sequence: TGCGCCAGCAGCTCCTCCTCAGGGTCCTATGGCTACACCTTC. Translated, it gives CASSSSSGSYGYTF.